In its sample, the clone carrying this T cell receptor (beta chain) was seen once. Its antigen is not known. V lost 1 base to trimming and J lost 1 base, with 14 bases between them. The CDR3 sequence is 17 residues long. Germline-derived CDR1 and CDR2 are SGDLS and YYNGEE. The assay was carried out at the deep level. Using immunoSEQ multiplex PCR, the repertoire was profiled, and TCRdb retains in-frame clones only, with some absent. The table has about 2.1 million clones, roughly 95% seen once. This sample was taken from a study of shared clonotypes between healthy human individuals. Study findings and constraints: Compared with memory subsets, naive subsets generally had larger estimated richness. Across a handful of donors, naive CD4 shared around 5.1%, naive CD8 around 4%, memory CD4 roughly 2.3%, memory CD8 about 0.38%. Non-shared clonotypes had lower generation probabilities than clonotypes shared by all four sorted-subset donors.

Selected positively for CCR7 and CD45RO-negative, naive CD8 cells excluded terminally differentiated effector memory CD45RA+ cells. The receptor was isolated from a man aged 18 to 30 in good health. Some clones in this sample may be carry-over from other donors' samples. Sequencing was performed on naive CD8+ T cells from PBMCs. The chain is built from TRBV9 and TRBJ2-2, with D maybe TRBD2 (6 bases). CDR3 nucleotide sequence: TGTGCCAGCAGCGTAACTACGGGAGAAAGGAACACCGGGGAGCTGTTTTTT. It codes for CASSVTTGERNTGELFF. The full variable domain, with the rest looked up from reference TRBV9 and TRBJ2-2, is DSGVTQTPKHLITATGQRVTLRCSPRSGDLSVYWYQQSLDQGLQFLIQYYNGEERAKGNILERFSAQQFPDLHSELNLSSLELGDSALYFCASSVTTGERNTGELFFGEGSRLTVL.